The 23 T cell receptor beta chains presented below share a single source sample, sequenced in a study of blood T cell repertoires in COVID-19. Profiled with immunoSEQ multiplex PCR; TCRdb holds only in-frame clones, not every one. The data contain more than 45,000 clones, 90% of them singletons. The sample taken for sequencing was peripheral blood. These receptors were collected from a man between 65 and 85 years old with acute or convalescent COVID-19.

J is TRBJ2-3 and V is TRBV24-1; 8 bases agree with TRBD1. CDR1 KGHDR and CDR2 SFDVKD come from the germline V gene. Germline trimming cut 3 bases from V and 3 bases from J; bases unmatched to any gene: 10. The CDR3 runs to 17 residues. The CDR3 DNA reads as TGTGCCACCAGTGATCGCTGGGCCGGACAGGGAACAGATACGCAGTATTTT. Its protein is CATSDRWAGQGTDTQYF.

V is TRBV11-2 and J is TRBJ2-5; 12 bases map to TRBD2. The germline V gene has CDR1 SGHAT and CDR2 FQNNGV. J gave up 2 bases and V 4 bases, and 8 bases lay outside the gene matches. The CDR3 loop spans 17 amino acids. CDR3 nucleotides: TGTGCCAGCAGCTCTTTCCTAGCGGGGGGGCATCAAGAGACCCAGTACTTC. Translated: CASSSFLAGGHQETQYF.

This rearrangement joins TRBV7-9 to TRBJ2-5; TRBD1 aligns across 7 bases. Germline CDR1 SEHNR, CDR2 FQNEAQ (reference sequence). Trimming at V came to 8 bases and at J to 2 bases, leaving 5 bases not matched to a gene. The CDR3 sequence is 13 residues long. CDR3 amino acids: CASLRTGQETQYF. DNA for the CDR3: TGTGCCAGCTTGAGGACAGGTCAAGAGACCCAGTACTTC.

This clone has only one observation. V usage is TRBV7-9 and J usage is TRBJ1-6; D perhaps matches TRBD1 (5 bases). Looked up from germline, CDR1 is SEHNR and CDR2 is FQNEAQ (reference sequence). V was shortened by 1 base and J by 8 bases, with 18 bases between the two germline ends. This CDR3 region has 17 residues. As DNA, the CDR3 is TGTGCCAGCAGCTTAGGAACTCCTACAGGCAGATATTCACCCCTCCACTTT. Translation gives CASSLGTPTGRYSPLHF.

This clone was seen a single time. CDR3: CASSLEWQNNEKLFF. The CDR3 bases are TGTGCCAGCAGCTTAGAGTGGCAGAATAATGAAAAACTGTTTTTT. The J gene is TRBJ1-4, the V gene TRBV7-9; D gene uncertain. The V end lost 1 base, the J end lost 4 bases, and 10 bases lay between the germline ends. Germline assignment: CDR1 SEHNR and CDR2 FQNEAQ (reference sequence). The CDR3 runs 15 residues.

The V and J genes are TRBV2 and TRBJ1-6; the match to TRBD1 covers 10 bases. After removal of 5 bases from V and 7 bases from J, the junction contained 17 bases not matched to a gene. The germline gives CDR1 SNHLY, CDR2 FYNNEI. This CDR3 is built from 19 residues. The CDR3 spells CASSPLKTGGERKNSPLHF. The CDR3 DNA follows: TGTGCCAGCAGTCCACTAAAGACAGGGGGCGAAAGGAAGAATTCACCCCTCCACTTT.

The chain joins TRBV25-1 to TRBJ1-3; weak D call: TRBD1 (5 bases). V dropped 6 bases and J dropped 0 bases, with 12 bases sitting between them. The CDR3 covers 15 residues. CDR1 is MGHDK, CDR2 SYGVNS, per germline. This chain's CDR3 is CASSPNRNSGNTIYF. CDR3 nucleotide sequence: TGTGCCAGCAGCCCAAACAGGAACTCTGGAAACACCATATATTTT.

This clone was observed a single time. The rearrangement joins TRBV4-2 to TRBJ2-4, with 8 bases aligning to TRBD1. CDR3 length: 14 residues. The V gene end was trimmed by 2 bases and the J gene end by 6 bases; junction bases not matched to a gene: 3. CDR1 is LGHNA, CDR2 YNFKEQ, per germline. The CDR3 DNA sequence: TGTGCCAGCAGCCAAACCACAGGGGGAAACATTCAGTACTTC. It encodes CASSQTTGGNIQYF.

The rearrangement links TRBV7-9 to TRBJ2-1; D may be TRBD1 (5 bases). Germline loops: CDR1 SEHNR, CDR2 FQNEAQ (reference sequence). Between the trimmed V and J ends, which lost 1 base and 4 bases, there was a span of 14 bases. The CDR3 covers 16 residues. CDR3 in amino acids: CASSLDPQGRYNEQFF. Written as DNA, the CDR3 is TGTGCCAGCAGCTTAGATCCGCAGGGCCGATACAATGAGCAGTTCTTC.

The CDR3 sequence: CASSFDSETYEQYF. In DNA, the CDR3 is TGTGCCAGCAGCTTCGACAGCGAGACGTACGAGCAGTACTTC. V usage is TRBV7-9 and J usage is TRBJ2-7; D is perhaps TRBD1 (5 bases). The CDR3 has 14 amino acids. Germline V gene data show CDR1 as SEHNR and CDR2 as FQNEAQ (reference sequence). Between the trimmed V and J ends, which lost 3 bases and 4 bases, there was a span of 13 bases.

The chain is built from TRBV4-1 and TRBJ1-5, with 10 bases aligning to TRBD1. After removal of 0 bases from V and 6 bases from J, the junction contained 2 bases not matched to a gene. The CDR3 loop spans 15 amino acids. CDR1 is MGHRA, CDR2 YSYEKL, per germline. The CDR3 reads CASSQDRDRGQPQHF. The CDR3 nucleotides read TGCGCCAGCAGCCAAGATAGGGACAGGGGTCAGCCCCAGCATTTT.

The genes are TRBV5-1 and TRBJ1-5; 8 positions match TRBD1. Looked up from germline, CDR1 is SGHRS and CDR2 is YFSETQ. V shed 4 bases and J 2 bases; nucleotides not matched to a gene: 5. The CDR3 sequence is 15 residues long. This CDR3 is CASSAGTGGNQPQHF. CDR3 nucleotide sequence: TGCGCCAGCAGCGCCGGGACAGGAGGCAATCAGCCCCAGCATTTT.

The chain recombines TRBV4-3 with TRBJ2-5; 12 nucleotides align to TRBD2. Looked up from germline, CDR1 is LGHNA and CDR2 is YSLEER. Trimming cost V 4 bases and J 5 bases; bases outside gene matches: 5. CDR3 length: 15 amino acids. The CDR3 loop is CASSPGLAGRETQYF. The CDR3 DNA reads TGCGCCAGCAGCCCTGGACTAGCGGGGAGGGAGACCCAGTACTTC.

This chain links TRBV6-5 with TRBJ1-1; 7 nucleotides align to TRBD1. There are 14 residues in the CDR3. V was pared by 3 bases and J by 5 bases, with 6 bases of the junction left unmatched. Germline V gives CDR1 MNHEY, CDR2 SVGAGI. The CDR3 coding sequence is TGTGCCAGCAGTTATGCAGGGGGAAGGACTGAAGCTTTCTTT. Translation: CASSYAGGRTEAFF.

CDR3 region: CASRWGLGGGPRSEQFF. The CDR3 DNA follows: TGTGCCAGCAGATGGGGGTTGGGCGGGGGGCCTCGGTCTGAGCAGTTCTTC. The J gene is TRBJ2-1, the V gene TRBV7-8; 8 nucleotides match TRBD2. The germline V gene encodes CDR1 SGHVS and CDR2 FQNEAQ. The CDR3 is 17 amino acids. The ends lost 6 bases at V and 9 bases at J; junction bases unmatched: 19. Filled out from reference TRBV7-8 and TRBJ2-1, the complete variable domain reads GAGVSQSPRYKVAKRGQDVALRCDPISGHVSLFWYQQALGQGPEFLTYFQNEAQLDKSGLPSDRFFAERPEGSVSTLKIQRTQQEDSAVYLCASRWGLGGGPRSEQFFGPGTRLTVL.

In this sample, this clone turned up once. The chain combines TRBV7-9 with TRBJ1-5; 11 nucleotides line up with TRBD1. The V and J ends lost 4 bases and 2 bases, in that order; junction bases with no gene match: 7. This CDR3 has 17 amino acids. Germline V gene sequence: CDR1 SEHNR, CDR2 FQNEAQ (reference sequence). The CDR3 DNA is TGTGCCAGCAGCTCCGGGACAGGGGGAGTGGGCAATCAGCCCCAGCATTTT. It yields the protein CASSSGTGGVGNQPQHF.

V and J are TRBV5-1 and TRBJ1-1; D possibly corresponds to TRBD1 (5 bases). V was trimmed by 4 bases and J by 1 base, leaving 14 bases between them. Germline CDR1 reads SGHRS; CDR2 reads YFSETQ. The CDR3 loop spans 15 amino acids. The CDR3 spells CASSPGVGGNTEAFF. CDR3 bases: TGCGCCAGCAGCCCGGGAGTGGGGGGGAACACTGAAGCTTTCTTT.

The chain has TRBV5-1 and TRBJ1-5; D remains unclear. V lost 0 bases to trimming and J lost 7 bases, with 11 bases between them. CDR1 is SGHRS and CDR2 is YFSETQ in the germline V gene. The CDR3 runs 14 residues. The CDR3 loop is CASSLEGAGQPQHF. The DNA of the CDR3 is TGCGCCAGCAGCTTGGAGGGAGCGGGGCAGCCCCAGCATTTT.

The rearrangement joins TRBV6-6 to TRBJ1-5; D may be TRBD1 (5 bases). Trimming removed 5 bases at V and 0 bases at J, with 20 bases between. CDR1 and CDR2 from the germline V gene are MNHNY and SVGAGI (reference sequence). The CDR3 spans 18 residues. In nucleotides, the CDR3 is TGTGCCAGCAGTCCGCGGTCGGGCAGGGAAACTAGCAATCAGCCCCAGCATTTT. It is translated as CASSPRSGRETSNQPQHF.

CDR3 coding DNA: TGTGCCATCGGGACAGGAAGTCCCTACGAGCAGTACTTC. Encoded protein: CAIGTGSPYEQYF. The chain uses TRBV10-3 and TRBJ2-7, with 8 positions matching TRBD1. The CDR3 loop spans 13 amino acids. Germline CDR1 is ENHRY and CDR2 is SYGVKD. The J segment lost 2 bases and the V segment lost 8 bases, leaving 5 bases of the junction unmatched.

J is TRBJ1-2 and V is TRBV24-1, with 9 bases that match TRBD1. CDR3 length equals 13 residues. From germline, CDR1 is KGHDR and CDR2 SFDVKD. The V segment lost 6 bases and the J segment 7 bases; nucleotides outside the gene matches: 5. The CDR3 reads CATSKQGAGGYTF. The CDR3 DNA is TGTGCCACCAGTAAACAGGGGGCTGGTGGCTACACCTTC.

The chain uses TRBV18 and TRBJ2-1; a possible D gene is TRBD1 (5 bases). The CDR3 is 14 amino acids. Trimming left V 3 bases short and J 3 bases short, with 9 bases between. Looked up from germline, CDR1 is KGHSH and CDR2 is LQKENI. The CDR3 loop reads CASSPQGHYNEQFF. CDR3 bases: TGTGCCAGCTCACCCCAGGGTCACTACAATGAGCAGTTCTTC.

The V call is TRBV19, the J call TRBJ1-1, with D possibly TRBD1 on 6 matching bases. Germline CDR1 is LNHDA and CDR2 is SQIVND (reference sequence). Deletions cut 5 bases from V and 1 base from J, with 11 bases between. There are 14 residues in the CDR3. This CDR3 reads CASSGNRANTEAFF. CDR3 nucleotide sequence: TGTGCCAGTAGTGGCAACAGGGCGAACACTGAAGCTTTCTTT.